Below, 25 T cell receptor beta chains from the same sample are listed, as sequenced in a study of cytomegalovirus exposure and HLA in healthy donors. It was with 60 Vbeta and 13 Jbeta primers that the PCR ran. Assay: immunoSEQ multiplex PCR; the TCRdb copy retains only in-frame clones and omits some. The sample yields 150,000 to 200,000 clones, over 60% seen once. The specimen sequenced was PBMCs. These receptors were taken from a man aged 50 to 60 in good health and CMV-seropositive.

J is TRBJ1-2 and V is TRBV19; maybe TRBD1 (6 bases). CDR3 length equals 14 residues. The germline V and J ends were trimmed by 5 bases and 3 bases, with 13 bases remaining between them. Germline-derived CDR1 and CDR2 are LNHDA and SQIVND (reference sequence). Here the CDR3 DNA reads TGTGCCAGTAGTTTGGGGACACAATACTATGGCTACACCTTC. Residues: CASSLGTQYYGYTF.

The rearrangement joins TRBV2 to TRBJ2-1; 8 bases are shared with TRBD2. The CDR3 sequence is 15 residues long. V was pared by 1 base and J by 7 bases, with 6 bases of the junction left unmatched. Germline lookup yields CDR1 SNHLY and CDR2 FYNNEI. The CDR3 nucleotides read TGTGCCAGCAGTGAAGGCGGGGGGCGTCGGAATGAGCAGTTCTTC. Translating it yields CASSEGGGRRNEQFF. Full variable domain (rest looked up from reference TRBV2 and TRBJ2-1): EPEVTQTPSHQVTQMGQEVILRCVPISNHLYFYWYRQILGQKVEFLVSFYNNEISEKSEIFDDQFSVERPDGSNFTLKIRSTKLEDSAMYFCASSEGGGRRNEQFFGPGTRLTVL.

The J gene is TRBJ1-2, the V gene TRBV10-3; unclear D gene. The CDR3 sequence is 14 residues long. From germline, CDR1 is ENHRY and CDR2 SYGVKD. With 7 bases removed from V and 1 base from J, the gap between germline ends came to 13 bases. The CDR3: CAITDPGVNYGYTF. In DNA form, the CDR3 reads TGTGCCATCACTGACCCCGGGGTTAACTATGGCTACACCTTC.

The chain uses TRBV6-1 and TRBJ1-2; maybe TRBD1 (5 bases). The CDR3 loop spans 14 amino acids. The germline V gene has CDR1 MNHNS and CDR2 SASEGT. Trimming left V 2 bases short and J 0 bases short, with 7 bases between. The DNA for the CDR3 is TGTGCCAGCAGTGAAAAGACAGCTAACTATGGCTACACCTTC. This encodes CASSEKTANYGYTF.

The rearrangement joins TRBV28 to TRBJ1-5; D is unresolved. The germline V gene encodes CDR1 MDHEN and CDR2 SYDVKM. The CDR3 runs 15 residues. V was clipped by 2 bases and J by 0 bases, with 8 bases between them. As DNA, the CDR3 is TGTGCCAGCAGTTTAAGAGGGAATAGCAATCAGCCCCAGCATTTT. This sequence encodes CASSLRGNSNQPQHF.

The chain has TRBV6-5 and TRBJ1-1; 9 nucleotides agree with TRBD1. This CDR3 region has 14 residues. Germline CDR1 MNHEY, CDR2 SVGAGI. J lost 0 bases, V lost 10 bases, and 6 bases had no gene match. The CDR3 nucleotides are TGTGCCACCACAGGGGGCAGAGTGAACACTGAAGCTTTCTTT. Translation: CATTGGRVNTEAFF.

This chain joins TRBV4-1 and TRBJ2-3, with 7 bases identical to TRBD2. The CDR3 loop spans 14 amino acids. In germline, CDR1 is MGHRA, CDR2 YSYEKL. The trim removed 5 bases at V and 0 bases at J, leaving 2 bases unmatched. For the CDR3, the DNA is TGCGCCAGCAGCGTGGGGGGGAGCACAGATACGCAGTATTTT. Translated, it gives CASSVGGSTDTQYF.

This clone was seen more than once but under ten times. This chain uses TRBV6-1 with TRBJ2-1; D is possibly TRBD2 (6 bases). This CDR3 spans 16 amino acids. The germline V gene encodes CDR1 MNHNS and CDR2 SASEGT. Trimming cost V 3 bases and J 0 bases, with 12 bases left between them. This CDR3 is CASSDQRASSYNEQFF. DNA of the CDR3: TGTGCCAGCAGTGACCAGCGGGCGAGCTCCTACAATGAGCAGTTCTTC.

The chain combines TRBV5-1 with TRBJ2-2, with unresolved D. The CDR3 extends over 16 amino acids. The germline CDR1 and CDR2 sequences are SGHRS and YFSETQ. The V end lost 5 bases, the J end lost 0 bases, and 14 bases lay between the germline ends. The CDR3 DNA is TGCGCCAGCAGTGAGGTCCTCTCTACGAACACCGGGGAGCTGTTTTTT. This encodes CASSEVLSTNTGELFF.

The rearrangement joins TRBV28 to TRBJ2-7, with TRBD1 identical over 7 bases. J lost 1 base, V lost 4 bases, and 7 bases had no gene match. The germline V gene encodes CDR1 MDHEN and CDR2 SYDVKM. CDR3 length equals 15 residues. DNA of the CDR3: TGTGCCAGCAGTTCCGGGACAGTACTATCCTACGAGCAGTACTTC. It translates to CASSSGTVLSYEQYF.

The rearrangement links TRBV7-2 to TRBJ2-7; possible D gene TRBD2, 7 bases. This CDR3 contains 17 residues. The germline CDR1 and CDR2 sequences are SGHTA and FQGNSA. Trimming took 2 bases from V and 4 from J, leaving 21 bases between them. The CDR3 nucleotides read TGTGCCAGCAGCTTAAAGGCGAGGGGGGGTTTCGGGTACGAGCAGTACTTC. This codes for CASSLKARGGFGYEQYF.

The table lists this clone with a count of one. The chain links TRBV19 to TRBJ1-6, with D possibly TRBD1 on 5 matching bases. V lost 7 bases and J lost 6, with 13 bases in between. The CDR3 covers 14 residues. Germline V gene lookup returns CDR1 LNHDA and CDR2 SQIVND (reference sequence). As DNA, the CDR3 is TGTGCCAGTACCCGGGACGGGAGTAATTCACCCCTCCACTTT. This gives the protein CASTRDGSNSPLHF.

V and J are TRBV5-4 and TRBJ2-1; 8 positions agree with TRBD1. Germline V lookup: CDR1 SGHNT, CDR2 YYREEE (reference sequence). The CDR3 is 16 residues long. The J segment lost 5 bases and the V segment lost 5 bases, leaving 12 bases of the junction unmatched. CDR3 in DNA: TGTGCCAGCAGGCGTCCCGGGACAGGTATCCACAATGAGCAGTTCTTC. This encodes CASRRPGTGIHNEQFF. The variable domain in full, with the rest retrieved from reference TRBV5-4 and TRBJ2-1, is ETGVTQSPTHLIKTRGQQVTLRCSSQSGHNTVSWYQQALGQGPQFIFQYYREEENGRGNFPPRFSGLQFPNYSSELNVNALELDDSALYLCASRRPGTGIHNEQFFGPGTRLTVL.

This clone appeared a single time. The CDR3 spells CASSVEMTGNYGYTF. The CDR3 nucleotides are TGTGCCAGCAGCGTTGAGATGACAGGGAACTATGGCTACACCTTC. J is TRBJ1-2 and V is TRBV13; 7 bases are shared with TRBD1. Germline CDR1 PRHDT, CDR2 FYEKMQ (reference sequence). V trimming: 5 bases; J trimming: 2 bases; junction bases outside the gene matches: 8. This CDR3 is 15 amino acids long.

The CDR3, as DNA: TGTGCCAGCAGCCAAGATAAGACAGCAAACCTCAATCAGCCCCAGCATTTT. Translation: CASSQDKTANLNQPQHF. The V and J genes are TRBV4-2 and TRBJ1-5; the D gene is possibly TRBD1 (5 bases). The V gene's germline CDR1 is LGHNA and CDR2 YNFKEQ. Deletions cut 0 bases from V and 3 bases from J, with 15 bases between. The CDR3 spans 17 residues.

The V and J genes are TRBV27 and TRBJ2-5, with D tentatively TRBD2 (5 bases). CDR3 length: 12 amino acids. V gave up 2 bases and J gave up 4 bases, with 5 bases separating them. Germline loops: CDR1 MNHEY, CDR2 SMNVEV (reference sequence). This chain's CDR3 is CASSLEGETQYF. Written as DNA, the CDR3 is TGTGCCAGCAGTTTAGAGGGAGAGACCCAGTACTTC.

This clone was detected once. CDR3 region: CASRDRDYNSPLHF. In DNA, the CDR3 is TGTGCCAGCAGGGACAGGGACTATAATTCACCCCTCCACTTT. This chain uses TRBV6-1 with TRBJ1-6, with 8 bases that match TRBD1. Germline trimming cut 6 bases from V and 3 bases from J; bases unmatched to any gene: 1. Germline CDR1 is MNHNS and CDR2 is SASEGT. The CDR3 length is 14 residues.

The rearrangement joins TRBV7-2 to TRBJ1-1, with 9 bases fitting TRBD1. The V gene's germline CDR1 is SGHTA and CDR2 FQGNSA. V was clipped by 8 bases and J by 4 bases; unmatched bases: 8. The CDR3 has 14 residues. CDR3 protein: CASSDRGDRTEAFF. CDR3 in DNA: TGTGCCAGCTCGGACAGGGGAGATCGCACTGAAGCTTTCTTT.

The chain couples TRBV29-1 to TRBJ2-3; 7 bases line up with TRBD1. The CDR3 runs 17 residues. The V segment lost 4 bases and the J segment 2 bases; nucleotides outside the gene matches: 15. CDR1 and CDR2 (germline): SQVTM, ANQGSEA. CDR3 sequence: CSVVSWGGGQFTDTQYF. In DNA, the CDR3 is TGCAGCGTTGTTAGTTGGGGTGGGGGACAGTTCACAGATACGCAGTATTTT.

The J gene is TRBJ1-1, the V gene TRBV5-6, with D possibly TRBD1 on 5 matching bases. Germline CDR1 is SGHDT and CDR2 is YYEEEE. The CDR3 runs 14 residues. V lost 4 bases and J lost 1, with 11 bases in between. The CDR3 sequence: CASSPTTANTEAFF. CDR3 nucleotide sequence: TGTGCCAGCAGCCCTACGACAGCGAACACTGAAGCTTTCTTT.

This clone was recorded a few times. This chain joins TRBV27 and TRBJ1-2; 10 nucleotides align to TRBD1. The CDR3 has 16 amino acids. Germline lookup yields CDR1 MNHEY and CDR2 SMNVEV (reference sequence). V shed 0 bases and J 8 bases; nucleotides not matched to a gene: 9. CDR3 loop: CASSLSNGGTGEGYTF. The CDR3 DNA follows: TGTGCCAGCAGTTTATCCAACGGGGGGACAGGGGAGGGCTACACCTTC.

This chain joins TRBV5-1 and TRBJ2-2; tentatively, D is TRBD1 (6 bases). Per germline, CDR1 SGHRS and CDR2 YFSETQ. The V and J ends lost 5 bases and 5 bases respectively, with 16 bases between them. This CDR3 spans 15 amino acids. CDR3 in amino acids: CASRRTDPLTGELFF. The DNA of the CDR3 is TGCGCCAGCAGGCGGACAGATCCGCTTACCGGGGAGCTGTTTTTT.

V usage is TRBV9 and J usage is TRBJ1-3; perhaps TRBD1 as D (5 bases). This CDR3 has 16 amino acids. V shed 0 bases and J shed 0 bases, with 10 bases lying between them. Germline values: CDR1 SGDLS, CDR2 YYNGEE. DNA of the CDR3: TGTGCCAGCAGCGTAGCTACAGGCGCCTCTGGAAACACCATATATTTT. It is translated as CASSVATGASGNTIYF. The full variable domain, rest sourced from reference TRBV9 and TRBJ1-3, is DSGVTQTPKHLITATGQRVTLRCSPRSGDLSVYWYQQSLDQGLQFLIQYYNGEERAKGNILERFSAQQFPDLHSELNLSSLELGDSALYFCASSVATGASGNTIYFGEGSWLTVV.

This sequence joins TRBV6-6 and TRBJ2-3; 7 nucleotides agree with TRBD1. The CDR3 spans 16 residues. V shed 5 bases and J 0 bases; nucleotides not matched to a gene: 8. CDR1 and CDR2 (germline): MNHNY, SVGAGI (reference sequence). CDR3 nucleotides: TGTGCCAGCAGTAGATTAGGGACAGTGAGCACAGATACGCAGTATTTT. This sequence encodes CASSRLGTVSTDTQYF.

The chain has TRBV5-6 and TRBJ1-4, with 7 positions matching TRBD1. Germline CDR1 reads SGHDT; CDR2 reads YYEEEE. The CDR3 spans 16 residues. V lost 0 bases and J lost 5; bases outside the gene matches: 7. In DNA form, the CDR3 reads TGTGCCAGCAGCTTGGCCCGGGACAGATCCAATGAAAAACTGTTTTTT. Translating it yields CASSLARDRSNEKLFF.